This TCR beta chain emerged from a study of cytomegalovirus exposure and HLA in healthy donors. In nominal health when sampled, donors likely had unrecorded immune exposures nonetheless. The V and J ends lost 5 bases and 8 bases, in that order; junction bases with no gene match: 9. This CDR3 has 13 amino acids. Germline-derived CDR1 and CDR2 are SGHNT and YYREEE (reference sequence). It was with 60 Vbeta and 13 Jbeta primers that the PCR ran. The authors' processing: Around 10 million shared chains were among around 78 million unique TCR beta chains counted in a later analysis. Using immunoSEQ multiplex PCR, the repertoire was profiled, and TCRdb retains in-frame clones only, with some absent. V, J and clone size were drawn from that table, and D and trimming were deduced from the DNA. This table has about 140,000 clones, 79% appearing once.

The chain joins TRBV5-4 to TRBJ1-2, with TRBD1 matching 7 bases. Sequencing was performed on PBMCs. The TCR originated in a female donor in good health and CMV-seronegative. The CDR3 protein is CASSTGVPGGYTF. CDR3 in DNA: TGTGCCAGCAGTACAGGGGTCCCAGGGGGCTACACCTTC.